The present T cell receptor (beta chain) was sequenced within a study of blood T cell repertoires in COVID-19. In the study overall: Material from acute and convalescent COVID-19 was sourced from the United States, Italy and Spain.

The V gene's germline CDR1 is LGHNA and CDR2 YSLEER. The CDR3 loop spans 15 amino acids. Trimming removed 4 bases from V and 4 bases from J, with 13 bases in between. As processed by the authors: Reference gene primer amplification in the assay estimated nucleated cell counts. Only in-frame clones appear in the TCRdb table, and some are missing; sequencing was by immunoSEQ multiplex PCR. V, J and clone size derive from that table, while D and trimming were established from the DNA sequence. The sample has some 150,000 clones, around nine tenths seen once. The sequence was obtained from a human donor in a cohort sampled during active COVID-19. V and J are TRBV4-3 and TRBJ1-4; D is ambiguous. Sequenced material: peripheral blood. CDR3: CASSPRRRFNEKLFF. Written as DNA, the CDR3 is TGCGCCAGCAGCCCCCGTCGGAGATTTAATGAAAAACTGTTTTTT.